The subject of this entry is one T cell receptor (beta chain). Its antigen is not known. The record originates from a study of T cell responses to AZD1222 COVID-19 vaccine. Overall study: Recipients boosted at about 4 weeks or about 12 weeks are pooled. General study points: Two AZD1222 doses significantly raised spike-specific TCR breadth and depth over controls. Only after the peak T cell response were repertoires sampled. Females made up more of the donors, who were largely white British, and clonal diversity may have come out too low.

V lost 6 bases, J lost 4 bases, and 10 bases lay in between. Looked up from germline, CDR1 is DFQATT and CDR2 is SNEGSKA (reference sequence). This CDR3 contains 11 residues. The assay was immunoSEQ multiplex PCR, and TCRdb's table has in-frame clones only and misses some. Of fewer than 200,000 clones detected, around 88% appear once; the ten largest clones hold roughly 0.5%. The source was peripheral blood, collected on day 0 of AZD1222 vaccination. The sequence was collected from an adult in good health. The genes are TRBV20-1 and TRBJ2-7; perhaps TRBD2 as D (5 bases). In DNA form, the CDR3 reads TGCAGTGCCAGAACTAGTTACGAGCAGTACTTC. This translates into CSARTSYEQYF.